The TCR beta chain described here comes from a study of T cell clonotyping in hematopoietic cell transplantation (dated by TCRdb to about 2021). Background on the whole study: A total of 130 or so blood samples were gathered in the study from 30 to 40 consecutive transplant recipients along with their related donors. Recruitment of patients was conducted between late 2015 and 2017, and follow-up was continued until late 2020 or death. What the authors observed across the whole study: Just a small fraction of recipient repertoires overlapped with donor repertoires, and more than 95% appeared de novo at the given depth. After transplant, TCR diversity in recipients dropped, and pathologically expanded clonotypes increased progressively from day 30 to day 180. Sample size was limited, and cells were not sorted, so CD4 and CD8 repertoire contributions could not be separated. Broader TCR repertoire diversity after transplant was predicted by Inverse Simpson Index values from donors and from recipients before transplant.

For TCR beta sequencing, blood samples came from the related transplant donors. Nuclei Lysis Solution was used to extract genomic DNA from fresh or cryopreserved unfractionated peripheral blood mononuclear cells. Comment on this clone: It has no known antigen specificity. Base qualities are not recorded, but no much larger clone differs from it by a single base.

TCR beta CDR3 regions were amplified from genomic DNA with the immunoSEQ assay, a bias-controlled multiplex PCR using V- and J-specific primers. In a second PCR step, a proprietary barcode and Illumina adapter sequences were attached to the CDR3 amplicons. An Illumina MiSeq instrument was used to sequence the CDR3 libraries. The study's own analysis went as follows. Export and quality control were done with immunoSEQ Analyzer 3.0, while downstream analyses used R Bioconductor and Immunarch. Only productive rearrangements in the normalized downsampled data set went into calculating the repertoire metrics. Clonotypes larger than 5 templates in the normalized cohort were defined as pathologically expanded. Repertoire diversity was measured with the Inverse Simpson Index. To capture all clonotypes, the CMV-specificity analyses were run on the non-normalized data set. This is the immuneACCESS table as TCRdb keeps it, with only in-frame sequences that have V and J called. A part of the clones is gone; compared with another copy, unresolved V genes explain less than half, and the rest is unexplained. That table furnishes V, J and clone size, whereas the DNA furnished D and trimming. This sample holds about 45,000 clones; 85% to 95% were observed only once. About 0.8% of the sample lies in the top ten.

This TCR derives from a woman in her forties or fifties in good health. Some clones in this sample may be carry-over from other donors' samples. The sequenced material came from peripheral blood mononuclear cells.

The nucleotide sequence is TGCGCCAGCAGCCACGCTGCAATCACCGGGGAGCTGTTTTTT. This gives the protein CASSHAAITGELFF. The rearrangement joined TRBV4-1 to TRBJ2-2, with no reliable assignment of the D segment. The CDR3, from cysteine to phenylalanine, totals 14 residues. Only the CDR3 region is kept as DNA, spanning 42 bases read in frame from base 1. At the junction V is shortened by 3 bases and J by 4 bases, with 9 bases in between. CDR1 MGHRA and CDR2 YSYEKL were looked up in the germline V gene.